This TCR beta chain was captured in a study of glioma-infiltrating T cells after dendritic cell vaccination. Study-wide background: Patients received autologous tumor lysate-pulsed dendritic cell vaccination between about 2003 and 2013. At biweekly intervals, patients got three intradermal dendritic cell vaccine injections.

The time point is: after dendritic cell vaccination, including at tumor progression/relapse. Findings and caveats of the study: Complete blood and tumor specimen sets were limited to few patients.

On this clone: What it binds is not known.

Primers: 60 V beta forward and 13 J beta reverse. Some clones are missing from TCRdb's copy, which holds only in-frame ones; the method was immunoSEQ multiplex PCR. The sample holds about 50,000 clones, around 89% seen once. The germline V gene encodes CDR1 SGHKS and CDR2 YYEKEE (reference sequence). The CDR3 is made up of 16 amino acids. The V gene end was trimmed by 4 bases and the J gene end by 5 bases; junction bases not matched to a gene: 11. This rearrangement joins TRBV5-5 to TRBJ2-2, with 7 bases lining up with TRBD2. The TCR sequence derives from a human donor with glioblastoma. The sequences come from blood, collected after dendritic cell vaccination. CDR3 nucleotide sequence: TGTGCCAGCAGCCGCTCTGCGGGAGTGCGGACCGGGGAGCTGTTTTTT. It is translated as CASSRSAGVRTGELFF.